This T cell receptor beta chain was captured in a study of cytomegalovirus exposure and HLA in healthy donors. About this clone itself: Its matching antigen is unknown. A read error may produce the germline difference seen at one junction end.

60 Vbeta and 13 Jbeta primers were used in PCR. Some clones are missing from TCRdb's copy, which holds only in-frame ones; the method was immunoSEQ multiplex PCR. The repertoire holds approximately 150,000 clones, with approximately 80% as singletons. The CDR3 has 14 amino acids. Per the germline V gene, CDR1 is SEHNR and CDR2 is FQNEAQ (reference sequence). Study-wide findings and caveats: TCR beta V segments were, for the most part, productive about 87% or about 30% of the time in an earlier analysis.

The sample was PBMCs. This rearrangement joins TRBV7-9 to TRBJ2-5; TRBD1 might be the D (5 bases). This receptor was obtained from a woman under 30 in good health and CMV-seropositive. The CDR3 DNA sequence: TGTGCCAGCAGCTCCGACAGATCCTACGATTTTTTCGACTTC. As protein: CASSSDRSYDFFDF.